This T cell receptor (beta chain) comes out of a study of blood T cell repertoires in COVID-19. In the study overall: The analysed material was cDNA or gDNA that came from T cells, B-cell-depleted T cells, or PBMCs.

Authors' processing steps: Cell counts per sample came from amplifying reference gene primers. Assay used: immunoSEQ multiplex PCR; TCRdb lists only in-frame clones, some missing. That table furnishes V, J and clone size, whereas the DNA furnished D and trimming. The sample shows some 190,000 clones, 84% of them seen only once. The sequence was collected from a woman aged 65 to 85 with active or convalescent COVID-19. The specimen was peripheral blood.

CDR3 bases: TGCGCCAGCAGCCCGAGCCAGGGATGGTATGGCTACACCTTC. Its protein product is CASSPSQGWYGYTF. The rearrangement uses TRBV5-1 and TRBJ1-2, with a weak D call TRBD1 (5 bases). This CDR3 is 14 amino acids long. CDR1 SGHRS and CDR2 YFSETQ come from the germline V gene. With 4 bases removed from V and 5 bases from J, the gap between germline ends came to 15 bases.